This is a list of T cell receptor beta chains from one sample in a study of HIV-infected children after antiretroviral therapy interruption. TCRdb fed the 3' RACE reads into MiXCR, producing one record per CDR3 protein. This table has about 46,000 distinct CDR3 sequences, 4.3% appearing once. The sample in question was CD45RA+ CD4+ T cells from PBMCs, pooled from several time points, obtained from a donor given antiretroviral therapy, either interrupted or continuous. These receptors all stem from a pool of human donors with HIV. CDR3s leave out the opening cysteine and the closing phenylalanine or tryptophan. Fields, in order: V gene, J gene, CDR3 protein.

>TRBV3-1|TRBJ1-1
ASSRLGQEAF
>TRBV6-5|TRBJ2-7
ASRTVHEQY
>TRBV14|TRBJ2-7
ASSAGGGGPSYEQY
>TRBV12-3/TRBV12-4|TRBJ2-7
ASSLLGKSYEQY
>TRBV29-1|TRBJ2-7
SVGETGGGEQY
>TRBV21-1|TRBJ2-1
ASSKDQGRERHEQF
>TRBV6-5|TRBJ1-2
ASKRQGLYYGYT
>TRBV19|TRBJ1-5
ASSPDEGGLQPQH
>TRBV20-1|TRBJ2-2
SASDQSNTGELF
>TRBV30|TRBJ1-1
AWSVNTEAF
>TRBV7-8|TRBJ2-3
ASSVSRLGTDTQY
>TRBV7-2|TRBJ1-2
ASSLASRQGVNYGYT
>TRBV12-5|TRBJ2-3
ASGWGGRTDTQY
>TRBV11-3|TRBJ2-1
ASSSLAGRNNEQF
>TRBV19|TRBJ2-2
ASSIDQAGELF
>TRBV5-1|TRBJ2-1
ASSPPTSGGNNEQF
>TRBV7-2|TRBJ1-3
ASSLWSGNTIY
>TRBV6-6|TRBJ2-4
ASSYPGGAKNIQY
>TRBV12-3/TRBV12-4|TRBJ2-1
ASRASGGNEQF
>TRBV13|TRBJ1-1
ASSSIGAEAF